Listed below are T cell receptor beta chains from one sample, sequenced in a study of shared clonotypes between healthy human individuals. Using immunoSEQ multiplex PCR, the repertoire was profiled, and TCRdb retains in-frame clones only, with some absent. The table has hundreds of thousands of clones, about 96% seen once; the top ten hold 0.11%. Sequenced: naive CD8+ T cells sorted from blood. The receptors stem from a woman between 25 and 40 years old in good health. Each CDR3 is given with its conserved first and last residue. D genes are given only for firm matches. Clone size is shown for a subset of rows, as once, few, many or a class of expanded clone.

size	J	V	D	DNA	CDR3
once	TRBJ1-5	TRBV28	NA	TGTGCCAGCAGTCTTTGGGGGCTAAAAGGCAATCAGCCCCAGCATTTT	CASSLWGLKGNQPQHF
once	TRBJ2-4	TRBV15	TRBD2	TGTGCCACCAGCAGAGATGCGGCTAGCGGGAACTTAAAGTACTTC	CATSRDAASGNLKYF
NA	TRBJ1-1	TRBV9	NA	TGTGCCAGCAGCGGAGATAACACTGAAGCTTTCTTT	CASSGDNTEAFF
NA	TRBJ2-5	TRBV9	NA	TGTGCCAGCAGCGGACAACAGGGATTACAAGAGACCCAGTACTTC	CASSGQQGLQETQYF
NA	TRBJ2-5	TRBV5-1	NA	TGCGCCAGCAGCTTGGTTGCGCCAGAGACCCAGTACTTC	CASSLVAPETQYF
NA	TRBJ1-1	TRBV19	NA	TGTGCCAGTATTCTACCGGGTGAAGCTTTCTTT	CASILPGEAFF
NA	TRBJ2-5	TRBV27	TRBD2	TGTGCCAGCAGTTTACGCGGGAGGGCCAGGGGGACCCAGTACTTC	CASSLRGRARGTQYF
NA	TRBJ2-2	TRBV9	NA	TGTGCCAGCAGACTAGGACTTTCGAACACCGGGGAGCTGTTTTTT	CASRLGLSNTGELFF
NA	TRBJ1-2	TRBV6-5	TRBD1	TGTGCCAGCAGCCTCACCCCGACAGGGAACTATGGCTACACCTTC	CASSLTPTGNYGYTF
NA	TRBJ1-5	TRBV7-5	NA	TGTGTCAGAAGCTCCCCGAGGGGGGGGCTATGCAATCAGCCCCAGCATTTT	CVRSSPRGGLCNQPQHF
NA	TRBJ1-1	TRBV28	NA	TGTGCCAGCAGTTTTGCAGGGAACACTGAAGCTTTCTTT	CASSFAGNTEAFF
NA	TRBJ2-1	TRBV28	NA	TGTGCCAGCAGTTCCTGGCATCCAGACAATGAGCAGTTCTTC	CASSSWHPDNEQFF
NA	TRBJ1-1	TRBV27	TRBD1	TGTGCCAGCGGAACAGGGGCCACTGAAGCTTTCTTT	CASGTGATEAFF
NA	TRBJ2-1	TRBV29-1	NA	TGCAGCGTTGTCCTCCGCTACAATGAGCAGTTCTTC	CSVVLRYNEQFF